This T cell receptor (beta chain) stems from a study of Ad26.COV2.S vaccination and SARS-CoV-2 variants. Whole-study findings and limits: Assessments of TCR breadth and depth may have underestimated the total T cell responses.

Described treatment: about 20 received Ad26.COV2.S at low or high dose, single or two shots; several received placebo; per-sample allocation not given. Samples came from day 63 after the first vaccine or placebo injection. This adult donor, from Boston, was 18-55 years old. Method: immunoSEQ multiplex PCR; TCRdb's copy keeps in-frame clones and lacks some. The sample lists some 390,000 clones, approximately 89% occurring once. Remarks on this clone: Its antigen is undetermined.

The sequence was collected from a person aged 18-65 years who received the Ad26.COV2.S COVID-19 vaccine or a placebo. The input for sequencing was peripheral blood, taken in a trial of Ad26.COV2.S vaccine versus placebo.

In nucleotides, the CDR3 is TGTGCCAGCAGCCGCGGGACTCTTTACACCGGGGAGCTGTTTTTT. Encoded protein: CASSRGTLYTGELFF. This chain connects TRBV4-2 to TRBJ2-2, with a possible D match to TRBD2 (6 bases). Trimming removed 4 bases from V and 3 bases from J, with 12 bases in between. Germline CDR1 and CDR2: LGHNA and YNFKEQ. The CDR3 loop spans 15 amino acids.